Presented here are 20 T cell receptor beta chains from one specimen sequenced in a study of shared clonotypes between healthy human individuals (dated by TCRdb to about 2020). The receptor library was made with the immunoSEQ multiplex PCR assay. This is the immuneACCESS table as TCRdb keeps it, with only in-frame sequences that have V and J called. A part of the clones is gone; compared with another copy, unresolved V genes explain less than half, and the rest is unexplained. This sample lists roughly 2 million clones; roughly 95% were detected once. The ten biggest clones cover less than 0.15% of the sample. Specimen: naive CD4+ T cells sorted from blood. The sample's cell subset or site, from its label and the paper: CD45RA+ positively selected. These receptor sequences come from a man aged 18 to 30 in good health.

This clone was counted a single time. The J gene is TRBJ1-4, the V gene TRBV30, with 7 bases that match TRBD1. Germline assignment: CDR1 GTSNPN and CDR2 SVGIG (reference sequence). After removal of 5 bases from V and 7 bases from J, the junction contained 10 bases not matched to a gene. The CDR3 consists of 14 residues. The CDR3 nucleotides are TGTGCCTGGGGCGCAGGGGGTGGGAGTGAAAAACTGTTTTTT. Its translation: CAWGAGGGSEKLFF.

The rearrangement uses TRBV2 and TRBJ2-6, with D perhaps matching TRBD1 or TRBD2 (5 bases each). The germline V gene has CDR1 SNHLY and CDR2 FYNNEI. This CDR3 comprises 14 residues. The V end lost 7 bases, the J end lost 3 bases, and 10 bases lay between the germline ends. CDR3: CASKRGGGANVLTF. The CDR3 DNA sequence: TGTGCCAGCAAGAGGGGTGGTGGGGCCAACGTCCTGACTTTC. Together with reference TRBV2 and TRBJ2-6, the CDR3 gives the full variable domain: EPEVTQTPSHQVTQMGQEVILRCVPISNHLYFYWYRQILGQKVEFLVSFYNNEISEKSEIFDDQFSVERPDGSNFTLKIRSTKLEDSAMYFCASKRGGGANVLTFGAGSRLTVL.

This chain joins TRBV11-2 and TRBJ2-7, with TRBD2 matching 7 bases. V trimming: 1 base; J trimming: 6 bases; junction bases outside the gene matches: 3. There are 13 residues in the CDR3. Per germline, CDR1 SGHAT and CDR2 FQNNGV. CDR3 DNA: TGTGCCAGCAGCTTAGCGGGGAGGGGCGAGCAGTACTTC. As protein: CASSLAGRGEQYF.

The V call is TRBV15, the J call TRBJ2-1; possible D gene TRBD1, 6 bases. There are 15 residues in the CDR3. Deletions cut 1 base from V and 2 bases from J, with 9 bases between. CDR1 and CDR2 (germline): LNHNV, YYDKDF (reference sequence). DNA of the CDR3: TGTGCCACCAGCAGAGGGGGGCTCGCCTACAATGAGCAGTTCTTC. It codes for CATSRGGLAYNEQFF.

The rearrangement links TRBV7-9 to TRBJ1-6, with D possibly being TRBD1 (6 bases). Germline CDR1 and CDR2: SEHNR and FQNEAQ (reference sequence). The V and J ends lost 5 bases and 3 bases respectively, with 11 bases between them. This CDR3 is built from 15 residues. This CDR3 reads CASSKTTGYNSPLHF. CDR3 coding DNA: TGTGCCAGCAGCAAGACGACAGGCTATAATTCACCCCTCCACTTT.

As for this clone: Other nucleotide sequences from this sample produce the same CDR3. The chain combines TRBV5-1 with TRBJ1-5, with D perhaps matching TRBD1 (5 bases). Trimming left V 0 bases short and J 0 bases short, with 10 bases between. This CDR3 region has 16 residues. Germline V gene sequence: CDR1 SGHRS, CDR2 YFSETQ. This CDR3 reads CASSLGGTDSNQPQHF. CDR3 in DNA: TGCGCCAGCAGCTTGGGTGGGACGGATAGCAATCAGCCCCAGCATTTT.

Concerning this clone itself: The junction differs from germline at one of its ends, possibly a read error. V usage is TRBV15 and J usage is TRBJ1-4; TRBD1 might be the D (5 bases). CDR3 length: 14 amino acids. CDR1 LNHNV and CDR2 YYDKDF come from the germline V gene (reference sequence). The CDR3 region is CATSRGDLNEKLFF. CDR3 nucleotides: TGTGCCACCAGTAGAGGGGATTTGAATGAAAAACTGTTTTTT.

This sequence joins TRBV7-8 and TRBJ1-4; 8 bases line up with TRBD1. V trimming: 5 bases; J trimming: 5 bases; junction bases outside the gene matches: 7. The germline gives CDR1 SGHVS, CDR2 FQNEAQ. The length of the CDR3 is 15 residues. The CDR3 loop is CASSPGTGSNEKLFF. The CDR3 nucleotides are TGTGCCAGCAGCCCGGGGACAGGCTCAAATGAAAAACTGTTTTTT.

The chain carries TRBV5-8 and TRBJ1-6; D not certain. Trimming left V 4 bases short and J 0 bases short, with 8 bases between. The CDR3 contains 15 residues. Germline V CDR1 and CDR2: SGHTS, YDEGEE. The DNA for the CDR3 is TGTGCCAGCAGCGGCGGGAACTCCTATAATTCACCCCTCCACTTT. Translated, it gives CASSGGNSYNSPLHF. Using reference TRBV5-8 and TRBJ1-6 for the parts outside the CDR3, the full variable domain is EAGVTQSPTHLIKTRGQQATLRCSPISGHTSVYWYQQALGLGLQFLLWYDEGEERNRGNFPPRFSGRQFPNYSSELNVNALELEDSALYLCASSGGNSYNSPLHFGNGTRLTVT.

The gene calls are TRBV9 and TRBJ1-3; D is undetermined. Trimming took 0 bases from V and 0 from J, leaving 7 bases between them. The CDR3 sequence is 15 residues long. Germline values: CDR1 SGDLS, CDR2 YYNGEE. The CDR3 loop reads CASSVVPGSGNTIYF. The CDR3 coding sequence is TGTGCCAGCAGCGTAGTTCCAGGCTCTGGAAACACCATATATTTT. Full variable domain (outside the CDR3, taken from reference TRBV9 and TRBJ1-3): DSGVTQTPKHLITATGQRVTLRCSPRSGDLSVYWYQQSLDQGLQFLIQYYNGEERAKGNILERFSAQQFPDLHSELNLSSLELGDSALYFCASSVVPGSGNTIYFGEGSWLTVV.

The V call is TRBV7-2, the J call TRBJ2-3; tentative D call: TRBD2 (6 bases). V lost 7 bases and J lost 3, with 17 bases in between. This CDR3 is built from 15 residues. Germline assignment: CDR1 SGHTA and CDR2 FQGNSA. DNA of the CDR3: TGTGCCAGCAATTTCGGGCCGGGAGCAACAGATACGCAGTATTTT. This translates into CASNFGPGATDTQYF.

The gene calls are TRBV10-3 and TRBJ2-7, with D possibly TRBD1 on 6 matching bases. The germline V gene has CDR1 ENHRY and CDR2 SYGVKD. The V end was cut by 2 bases, the J end by 3 bases, with 14 bases between. The CDR3 spans 15 residues. CDR3 amino acids: CAISELYRAFYEQYF. DNA for the CDR3: TGTGCCATCAGTGAGCTCTACAGGGCGTTCTACGAGCAGTACTTC.

The chain uses TRBV6-4 and TRBJ2-7; TRBD2 matches 8 bases. This CDR3 has 14 residues. Germline CDR1 reads MRHNA; CDR2 reads SNTAGT. The J segment lost 3 bases and the V segment lost 5 bases, leaving 6 bases of the junction unmatched. The CDR3 sequence is CASSLYSGNYEQYF. The CDR3, as DNA: TGTGCCAGCAGTCTCTATAGCGGGAACTACGAGCAGTACTTC.

V is TRBV18 and J is TRBJ2-5, with 7 bases fitting TRBD2. There are 15 residues in the CDR3. Unmatched junction bases numbered 8, after V lost 2 bases and J lost 5 bases. The germline gives CDR1 KGHSH, CDR2 LQKENI. The CDR3 spells CASSPGEGIEETQYF. CDR3 coding DNA: TGTGCCAGCTCACCAGGGGAGGGAATCGAGGAGACCCAGTACTTC.

This chain connects TRBV18 to TRBJ2-5; weak D call: TRBD1 (5 bases). The germline CDR1 and CDR2 sequences are KGHSH and LQKENI. There are 15 residues in the CDR3. V lost 3 bases to trimming and J lost 2 bases, with 13 bases between them. The CDR3 sequence is CASSPVGQPQETQYF. The CDR3 nucleotides read TGTGCCAGCTCACCGGTGGGGCAGCCACAAGAGACCCAGTACTTC.

The chain links TRBV6-5 to TRBJ1-1; D possibly corresponds to TRBD1 (6 bases). The CDR3 contains 15 residues. The ends were cut back, 6 bases at V and 5 bases at J, with 19 bases in the middle. Germline V gene sequence: CDR1 MNHEY, CDR2 SVGAGI. The CDR3 coding sequence is TGTGCCAGCAGCCAAAGTGGGGGGCGCGGAACTGAAGCTTTCTTT. This codes for CASSQSGGRGTEAFF.

The J gene is TRBJ2-2, the V gene TRBV15; unclear D gene. The length of the CDR3 is 15 residues. Trimming pared 0 bases from V and 4 bases from J, leaving 9 bases between. Germline V gene data show CDR1 as LNHNV and CDR2 as YYDKDF (reference sequence). The CDR3 nucleotides are TGTGCCACCAGCAGAGAAGCAGGCTCCACCGGGGAGCTGTTTTTT. Residues: CATSREAGSTGELFF.

V gene TRBV28 combines with J gene TRBJ2-7; D is undetermined. CDR1 and CDR2 (germline): MDHEN, SYDVKM. The germline V and J ends were trimmed by 5 bases and 1 base, with 9 bases remaining between them. CDR3 length: 13 residues. The chain's CDR3 is CASSRGPSYEQYF. In DNA form, the CDR3 reads TGTGCCAGCAGTCGAGGACCGTCCTACGAGCAGTACTTC. The full variable domain, in which reference TRBV28 and TRBJ2-7 provide the parts outside the CDR3, is DVKVTQSSRYLVKRTGEKVFLECVQDMDHENMFWYRQDPGLGLRLIYFSYDVKMKEKGDIPEGYSVSREKKERFSLILESASTNQTSMYLCASSRGPSYEQYFGPGTRLTVT.

The rearrangement links TRBV5-1 to TRBJ1-2; D uncertain. The CDR3 runs 14 residues. The germline V and J ends were trimmed by 2 bases and 8 bases, with 16 bases remaining between them. Germline CDR1 reads SGHRS; CDR2 reads YFSETQ. CDR3 coding DNA: TGCGCCAGCAGCTTATCCACAGCAACCCCCGGCTACACCTTC. Its protein product is CASSLSTATPGYTF.

V and J are TRBV30 and TRBJ2-7; 9 nucleotides agree with TRBD1. The J segment lost 6 bases and the V segment lost 1 base, leaving 4 bases of the junction unmatched. The CDR3 runs 13 residues. Germline V CDR1 and CDR2: GTSNPN, SVGIG (reference sequence). The CDR3 here is CAWSDRGQGEQYF. Written as DNA, the CDR3 is TGTGCCTGGAGTGACAGGGGGCAGGGCGAGCAGTACTTC.